A single sample gave rise to the 27 T cell receptor beta chains below, sequenced in a study of T cell changes during pregnancy in multiple sclerosis. Using immunoSEQ multiplex PCR, the repertoire was profiled, and TCRdb retains in-frame clones only, with some absent. This sample has approximately 70,000 clones; approximately 92% occur once, and the top ten carry around 2%. This specimen was peripheral blood, taken in the second trimester of pregnancy. All receptors derive from a female donor with multiple sclerosis, enrolled in a pregnancy study.

The V call is TRBV6-6, the J call TRBJ2-7, with D possibly matching TRBD2 (6 bases). V dropped 2 bases and J dropped 0 bases, with 14 bases sitting between them. There are 16 residues in the CDR3. Germline V gene lookup returns CDR1 MNHNY and CDR2 SVGAGI (reference sequence). The CDR3 sequence: CASSYATGVSSYEQYF. For the CDR3, the DNA is TGTGCCAGCAGTTACGCCACGGGGGTAAGCTCCTACGAGCAGTACTTC.

The CDR3 here is CAWANSGVSTDTQYF. The CDR3, as DNA: TGTGCCTGGGCAAATAGCGGAGTTAGCACAGATACGCAGTATTTT. The chain joins TRBV30 to TRBJ2-3; possible D gene TRBD2, 6 bases. Per the germline V gene, CDR1 is GTSNPN and CDR2 is SVGIG (reference sequence). This CDR3 region has 15 residues. V lost 5 bases, J lost 0 bases, and 15 bases lay in between.

The V call is TRBV7-3, the J call TRBJ2-1; 9 bases agree with TRBD2. Germline V gene data show CDR1 as SGHTA and CDR2 as FQGTGA. The CDR3 runs to 15 residues. V lost 5 bases and J lost 4; bases outside the gene matches: 6. The CDR3 is CASSPLAGYYNEQFF. In nucleotides, the CDR3 is TGTGCCAGCAGCCCGCTAGCGGGGTATTACAATGAGCAGTTCTTC.

The chain employs TRBV6-5 and TRBJ1-1; perhaps TRBD1 as D (5 bases). Trimming took off 6 bases at V and 1 base at J, with 15 bases between the two ends. CDR3 length equals 15 residues. Germline V gene sequence: CDR1 MNHEY, CDR2 SVGAGI. CDR3 sequence: CASSVAGYSNTEAFF. DNA of the CDR3: TGTGCCAGCAGCGTAGCAGGGTATTCGAACACTGAAGCTTTCTTT.

The CDR3 reads CASSLRGGGEKLFF. CDR3 DNA sequence: TGTGCCAGCAGCTTACGAGGGGGGGGTGAAAAACTGTTTTTT. V is TRBV13 and J is TRBJ1-4; perhaps TRBD1 as D (6 bases). The V gene lost 2 bases and the J gene lost 7 bases, with 11 bases spanning the gap. CDR3 size: 14 residues. Germline loops: CDR1 PRHDT, CDR2 FYEKMQ (reference sequence).

The rearrangement joins TRBV28 to TRBJ2-5, with TRBD1 matching 7 bases. The J segment lost 5 bases and the V segment lost 6 bases, leaving 9 bases of the junction unmatched. Germline CDR1 MDHEN, CDR2 SYDVKM. CDR3 size: 14 residues. CDR3 coding DNA: TGTGCCAGCAGACCCTCGACAGGGTTGGAGACCCAGTACTTC. It yields the protein CASRPSTGLETQYF.

The V call is TRBV30, the J call TRBJ2-2; unclear D gene. Trimming stripped 5 bases from V and 1 base from J, with 17 bases between. This CDR3 is 16 amino acids long. Looked up from germline, CDR1 is GTSNPN and CDR2 is SVGIG (reference sequence). For the CDR3, the DNA is TGTGCCTGGTACCCCGTTCTGAGGTTGAACACCGGGGAGCTGTTTTTT. Translating it yields CAWYPVLRLNTGELFF.

The CDR3 here is CASSVEVAGGPNTQYF. CDR3 coding DNA: TGTGCCAGCAGCGTAGAGGTAGCGGGGGGGCCGAATACGCAGTATTTT. V usage is TRBV9 and J usage is TRBJ2-3, with 11 bases matching TRBD2. The CDR3 contains 16 residues. Germline loops: CDR1 SGDLS, CDR2 YYNGEE. The V and J ends lost 0 bases and 7 bases, in that order; junction bases with no gene match: 7.

This clone was observed once. The chain couples TRBV5-6 to TRBJ1-6; 9 positions agree with TRBD1. CDR1 and CDR2 from the germline V gene are SGHDT and YYEEEE. V shed 3 bases, J shed 7 bases, and the junction held 8 bases outside the gene matches. The CDR3 covers 16 residues. The CDR3 here is CASSWGTGFENSPLHF. The CDR3 bases are TGTGCCAGCAGCTGGGGGACAGGGTTTGAGAATTCACCCCTCCACTTT.

CDR3 sequence: CASSLGREGRLYNSPLHF. The DNA for the CDR3 is TGTGCCAGCAGCTTAGGAAGGGAGGGGCGCCTCTATAATTCACCCCTCCACTTT. The rearrangement joins TRBV7-8 to TRBJ1-6, with D possibly being TRBD1 (5 bases). V was shortened by 1 base and J by 3 bases, with 16 bases between the two germline ends. The germline V gene has CDR1 SGHVS and CDR2 FQNEAQ. This CDR3 comprises 18 residues.

This clone was picked up a small number of times. This chain connects TRBV7-6 to TRBJ2-1, with 10 bases that match TRBD2. The V segment lost 1 base and the J segment 6 bases; nucleotides outside the gene matches: 3. Per germline, CDR1 SGHVS and CDR2 FNYEAQ. The CDR3 is made up of 15 amino acids. The DNA of the CDR3 is TGTGCCAGCAGCTTAGGCCAGCGGGGGGGCAATGAGCAGTTCTTC. Residues: CASSLGQRGGNEQFF. The whole variable domain, remainder taken from reference TRBV7-6 and TRBJ2-1, is GAGVSQSPRYKVTKRGQDVALRCDPISGHVSLYWYRQALGQGPEFLTYFNYEAQQDKSGLPNDRFSAERPEGSISTLTIQRTEQRDSAMYRCASSLGQRGGNEQFFGPGTRLTVL.

The rearrangement links TRBV27 to TRBJ2-1; D is possibly TRBD1 (6 bases). There are 15 residues in the CDR3. The V gene's germline CDR1 is MNHEY and CDR2 SMNVEV (reference sequence). V lost 6 bases and J 5 bases, leaving 17 bases between the germline ends. In DNA, the CDR3 is TGTGCCAGCAGATCGGCAGGGGTGTGGAACAATGAGCAGTTCTTC. As protein: CASRSAGVWNNEQFF.

V gene TRBV9 combines with J gene TRBJ2-5, with 8 bases lining up with TRBD2. Trimming cost V 0 bases and J 3 bases; bases outside gene matches: 10. This CDR3 contains 17 residues. Germline V gene data show CDR1 as SGDLS and CDR2 as YYNGEE. In nucleotides, the CDR3 is TGTGCCAGCAGCGTAGATAGTGCGGGGGGCCTAAAAGAGACCCAGTACTTC. This encodes CASSVDSAGGLKETQYF.

Only a few counts were recorded for this clone. The gene calls are TRBV19 and TRBJ1-3; 7 nucleotides agree with TRBD1. Germline CDR1 LNHDA, CDR2 SQIVND (reference sequence). The CDR3 runs to 15 residues. V was pared by 7 bases and J by 0 bases, with 6 bases of the junction left unmatched. The CDR3 DNA is TGTGCCAGTACCGCGACAGGGAGCTCTGGAAACACCATATATTTT. It encodes CASTATGSSGNTIYF.

The V call is TRBV30, the J call TRBJ2-2; D is unclear. Deletions cut 3 bases from V and 5 bases from J, with 7 bases between. Germline-derived CDR1 and CDR2 are GTSNPN and SVGIG (reference sequence). CDR3 size: 12 residues. CDR3 sequence: CAWRHTTGELFF. The DNA of the CDR3 is TGTGCCTGGAGGCATACAACCGGGGAGCTGTTTTTT.

This clone is labeled as large. The chain joins TRBV11-2 to TRBJ2-2; D perhaps matches TRBD2 (6 bases). CDR1 SGHAT and CDR2 FQNNGV come from the germline V gene. The CDR3 contains 13 residues. The ends were cut back, 5 bases at V and 7 bases at J, with 11 bases in the middle. CDR3 loop: CASSRGGIGELFF. DNA for the CDR3: TGTGCCAGCAGCCGTGGGGGGATCGGGGAGCTGTTTTTT.

V gene TRBV27 combines with J gene TRBJ2-5; 9 nucleotides line up with TRBD2. Losses at the gene ends were 5 bases for V and 3 bases for J; bases not matched to a gene: 4. CDR1 is MNHEY and CDR2 is SMNVEV in the germline V gene (reference sequence). The CDR3 covers 14 residues. CDR3 protein: CASSLSGRKETQYF. Written as DNA, the CDR3 is TGTGCCAGCAGTCTTAGCGGGAGAAAAGAGACCCAGTACTTC.

The V and J genes are TRBV7-9 and TRBJ2-3, with 11 bases matching TRBD2. V shed 5 bases, J shed 3 bases, and the junction held 7 bases outside the gene matches. The CDR3 runs to 16 residues. Germline CDR1 is SEHNR and CDR2 is FQNEAQ (reference sequence). CDR3 in amino acids: CASSPPLAGVTDTQYF. CDR3 in DNA: TGTGCCAGCAGCCCACCACTAGCGGGGGTAACAGATACGCAGTATTTT.

The chain couples TRBV5-6 to TRBJ2-7; 9 nucleotides agree with TRBD2. Per germline, CDR1 SGHDT and CDR2 YYEEEE. This CDR3 is built from 19 residues. V lost 1 base to trimming and J lost 2 bases; unmatched junction nucleotides: 16. In DNA, the CDR3 is TGTGCCAGCAGCTTGCGTTTATTAGCGGGGGACCCCACTCCCTACGAGCAGTACTTC. It encodes CASSLRLLAGDPTPYEQYF.

CDR3 residues: CASSLGTGFGYTF. In DNA form, the CDR3 reads TGTGCCAGCAGCTTAGGGACAGGGTTCGGCTACACCTTC. This rearrangement joins TRBV7-3 to TRBJ1-2; the match to TRBD1 covers 9 bases. There are 13 residues in the CDR3. The V segment lost 2 bases and the J segment 8 bases; nucleotides outside the gene matches: 3. Looked up from germline, CDR1 is SGHTA and CDR2 is FQGTGA.

This clone occurred once. V gene TRBV18 combines with J gene TRBJ2-3; weak D call: TRBD2 (6 bases). Trimming took off 0 bases at V and 6 bases at J, with 13 bases between the two ends. The CDR3 loop spans 15 amino acids. From germline, CDR1 is KGHSH and CDR2 LQKENI. CDR3 protein: CASSPPEVGGDTQYF. CDR3 nucleotide sequence: TGTGCCAGCTCACCACCGGAAGTTGGGGGGGATACGCAGTATTTT.

The chain joins TRBV27 to TRBJ1-1; maybe TRBD1 (6 bases). The V end lost 4 bases, the J end lost 11 bases, and 35 bases lay between the germline ends. Germline V gene lookup returns CDR1 MNHEY and CDR2 SMNVEV (reference sequence). The CDR3 runs to 19 residues. The CDR3 here is CASSSGRGTLNGAAKRAFF. DNA for the CDR3: TGTGCCAGCAGTTCCGGCAGGGGTACCTTGAACGGAGCCGCTAAGCGGGCTTTCTTT.

The J gene is TRBJ2-1, the V gene TRBV7-8; TRBD2 matches at 9 bases. CDR3 length: 16 residues. CDR1 SGHVS and CDR2 FQNEAQ come from the germline V gene. Trimming removed 5 bases from V and 1 base from J; junction bases left unmatched: 6. In DNA form, the CDR3 reads TGTGCCAGCAGCCTACCTGCGGGAGGGTCCTACAATGAGCAGTTCTTC. Protein: CASSLPAGGSYNEQFF.

The chain recombines TRBV7-2 with TRBJ2-1, with D tentatively TRBD2 (7 bases). Between the trimmed V and J ends, which lost 3 bases and 9 bases, there was a span of 12 bases. This CDR3 has 13 residues. CDR1 and CDR2 (germline): SGHTA, FQGNSA. The CDR3, as DNA: TGTGCCAGCAGCTTTGGGAGGGGGGGTGAGCAGTTCTTC. This translates into CASSFGRGGEQFF.

The rearrangement joins TRBV28 to TRBJ2-7; D is perhaps TRBD1 (5 bases). The CDR3 covers 12 residues. Germline V gene lookup returns CDR1 MDHEN and CDR2 SYDVKM. V was pared by 5 bases and J by 3 bases, with 8 bases between. The CDR3 DNA reads as TGTGCCAGCAGTCCGACAGACTACGAGCAGTACTTC. Its translation is CASSPTDYEQYF.

J is TRBJ2-5 and V is TRBV5-8, with a possible D match to TRBD1 (6 bases). CDR3 size: 14 residues. CDR1 is SGHTS and CDR2 is YDEGEE in the germline V gene. Deletions cut 1 base from V and 3 bases from J, with 10 bases between. CDR3 DNA: TGTGCCAGCAGCTTGATAAGGACAGAAGAGACCCAGTACTTC. Protein sequence: CASSLIRTEETQYF.

The chain carries TRBV4-3 and TRBJ1-4; D possibly corresponds to TRBD1 (5 bases). The CDR3 length is 14 residues. Per germline, CDR1 LGHNA and CDR2 YSLEER. Trimming removed 4 bases from V and 1 base from J, with 7 bases in between. The CDR3 is CASSRQITNEKLFF. The DNA for the CDR3 is TGCGCCAGCAGCCGACAGATAACTAATGAAAAACTGTTTTTT.